This T cell receptor (beta chain) was sequenced for a study of Ad26.COV2.S vaccination and SARS-CoV-2 variants. The treatment was: approximately 18 received Ad26.COV2.S at low or high dose, single or two shots; about 5 received placebo; per-sample allocation not given. Sampling took place 63 days after the first vaccine or placebo injection. TCRdb keeps only in-frame clones here, not all; method: immunoSEQ multiplex PCR. The sample has a few hundred thousand clones; more than 70% are singletons. The source of this sequence is a person between 18 and 59 years old who received the Ad26.COV2.S COVID-19 vaccine or a placebo. This material consisted of peripheral blood, taken in a trial of Ad26.COV2.S vaccine versus placebo.

Here the CDR3 reads CASSHRVAGEQFF. The CDR3 nucleotides read TGTGCCAGTAGTCACCGAGTCGCGGGTGAGCAGTTCTTC. J is TRBJ2-1 and V is TRBV19; TRBD2 is a possible D gene (5 bases). This CDR3 has 13 residues. Germline V gene sequence: CDR1 LNHDA, CDR2 SQIVND (reference sequence). V was cut by 5 bases and J by 9 bases, with 14 bases left in between.